This passage covers 13 T cell receptor beta chains from one sample sequenced in a study of blood T cell repertoires in COVID-19. Assay: immunoSEQ multiplex PCR; the TCRdb copy retains only in-frame clones and omits some. The sample yields some 87,000 clones, about 92% seen once. Sequenced: peripheral blood. These receptors all come from a woman aged 60 to 75 with active COVID-19.

V usage is TRBV4-3 and J usage is TRBJ1-6; no clear D. Trimming cost V 0 bases and J 9 bases, with 18 bases left between them. The V gene's germline CDR1 is LGHNA and CDR2 YSLEER. CDR3 length: 17 amino acids. CDR3: CASSQELETTQFSPLHF. The CDR3 nucleotides read TGCGCCAGCAGCCAAGAGTTGGAGACCACGCAATTTTCACCCCTCCACTTT.

The rearrangement uses TRBV18 and TRBJ2-5, with 8 bases aligning to TRBD2. J lost 5 bases, V lost 6 bases, and 8 bases had no gene match. Germline CDR1 is KGHSH and CDR2 is LQKENI. The CDR3 covers 14 residues. The DNA of the CDR3 is TGTGCCAGCTCCCAGGGACTAGTCCCCGAGACCCAGTACTTC. It specifies CASSQGLVPETQYF.

This chain joins TRBV5-1 and TRBJ2-3; maybe TRBD2 (5 bases). Germline CDR1 reads SGHRS; CDR2 reads YFSETQ. Trimming left V 5 bases short and J 1 base short, with 11 bases between. This CDR3 spans 14 amino acids. The CDR3 reads CASSRFGGTDTQYF. As DNA, the CDR3 is TGCGCCAGCAGTAGGTTCGGGGGCACAGATACGCAGTATTTT. The entire variable domain, with the rest obtained from reference TRBV5-1 and TRBJ2-3, is as follows: KAGVTQTPRYLIKTRGQQVTLSCSPISGHRSVSWYQQTPGQGLQFLFEYFSETQRNKGNFPGRFSGRQFSNSRSEMNVSTLELGDSALYLCASSRFGGTDTQYFGPGTRLTVL.

This chain joins TRBV24-1 and TRBJ2-1; possible D gene TRBD1, 5 bases. V shed 6 bases and J shed 7 bases, with 12 bases lying between them. The CDR3 sequence is 13 residues long. Per the germline V gene, CDR1 is KGHDR and CDR2 is SFDVKD. Here the CDR3 DNA reads TGTGCCACCAGTTCAACAGGTTCGAATGAGCAGTTCTTC. Protein sequence: CATSSTGSNEQFF.

The rearrangement joins TRBV7-3 to TRBJ2-3; D may be TRBD2 (5 bases). This CDR3 region has 14 residues. Germline V gene lookup returns CDR1 SGHTA and CDR2 FQGTGA. The V end lost 0 bases, the J end lost 4 bases, and 8 bases lay between the germline ends. The CDR3 here is CASSLTGASDTQYF. The DNA of the CDR3 is TGTGCCAGCAGCTTAACGGGAGCCTCAGATACGCAGTATTTT.

The chain links TRBV4-3 to TRBJ1-2; 8 bases match TRBD1. Unmatched junction bases numbered 8, after V lost 0 bases and J lost 8 bases. The germline V gene encodes CDR1 LGHNA and CDR2 YSLEER. This CDR3 has 15 residues. CDR3 sequence reads: CASSQDAQGARGYTF. In DNA form, the CDR3 reads TGCGCCAGCAGCCAAGATGCCCAGGGGGCAAGAGGCTACACCTTC.

This chain connects TRBV11-2 to TRBJ2-1, with D possibly being TRBD1 (6 bases). The V and J ends lost 5 bases and 3 bases respectively, with 14 bases between them. This CDR3 is built from 15 residues. Germline V CDR1 and CDR2: SGHAT, FQNNGV. The CDR3 coding sequence is TGTGCCAGCAGCCCCCGGACAGATTTCTACAATGAGCAGTTCTTC. This encodes CASSPRTDFYNEQFF.

V usage is TRBV5-1 and J usage is TRBJ2-3, with 8 bases matching TRBD2. Trimming removed 5 bases from V and 4 bases from J; junction bases left unmatched: 3. CDR3 size: 13 residues. Germline-derived CDR1 and CDR2 are SGHRS and YFSETQ. The CDR3 nucleotides read TGCGCCAGCAGATTAGCGGGGCCAGATACGCAGTATTTT. Its translation is CASRLAGPDTQYF.

The chain recombines TRBV16 with TRBJ2-5; 8 nucleotides line up with TRBD2. Per germline, CDR1 KGHSY and CDR2 FQNENV. V gave up 0 bases and J gave up 2 bases; unmatched junction bases: 5. This CDR3 has 16 amino acids. This CDR3 reads CASSQSASGPQETQYF. For the CDR3, the DNA is TGTGCCAGCAGCCAATCTGCTAGCGGGCCACAAGAGACCCAGTACTTC.

The chain uses TRBV18 and TRBJ2-3; D gene ambiguous. CDR3 length: 13 amino acids. From germline, CDR1 is KGHSH and CDR2 LQKENI. V shed 4 bases and J shed 6 bases, with 11 bases lying between them. The CDR3 DNA reads as TGTGCCAGCTCACGACACCCCGGCGATACGCAGTATTTT. This translates into CASSRHPGDTQYF.

This chain links TRBV5-1 with TRBJ1-2, with D possibly being TRBD1 (6 bases). CDR1 is SGHRS, CDR2 YFSETQ, per germline. With 4 bases removed from V and 2 bases from J, the gap between germline ends came to 18 bases. CDR3 length: 16 residues. The CDR3 nucleotides read TGCGCCAGCAGCCGTATTCGGGGGGCGGCGAACTATGGCTACACCTTC. It is translated as CASSRIRGAANYGYTF.

The rearrangement links TRBV18 to TRBJ2-6, with 7 bases that match TRBD1. The CDR3 length is 15 residues. Germline CDR1 reads KGHSH; CDR2 reads LQKENI. V shed 2 bases and J 3 bases; nucleotides not matched to a gene: 1. As DNA, the CDR3 is TGTGCCAGCTCACCAACAGGGGTTGGGGCCAACGTCCTGACTTTC. Protein: CASSPTGVGANVLTF.

The genes are TRBV19 and TRBJ1-3; a possible D gene is TRBD1 (6 bases). Between the trimmed V and J ends, which lost 5 bases and 4 bases, there was a span of 18 bases. Germline V lookup: CDR1 LNHDA, CDR2 SQIVND (reference sequence). The CDR3 has 16 amino acids. CDR3 coding DNA: TGTGCCAGTAGTTCAGCCGGCAGGGGAGCCGGAAACACCATATATTTT. Its protein is CASSSAGRGAGNTIYF.